A single sample gave rise to the 22 T cell receptor beta chains below, sequenced in a study of T-cell reconstitution after alpha-beta-depleted transplantation in children. The TCRbeta library incorporated unique molecular identifiers. TCRdb itself ran the PCR reads through MiXCR, one entry per CDR3 protein. This table holds 300,000 to 400,000 distinct CDR3 sequences, roughly 17% found once. Sequenced material: PBMCs, mostly from graft donor cells, taken 360 days after TCRalphabeta/CD19-depleted stem cell transplant. The receptors shown here come from a male patient between 2 and 10 years old who had a stem cell transplant for acute lymphoblastic leukemia, so the T cells may come from the graft donor.

The chain recombines TRBV7-8 with TRBJ1-5; D is uncertain. The V and J ends lost 1 base and 3 bases respectively, with 13 bases between them. Germline V gene sequence: CDR1 SGHVS, CDR2 FQNEAQ. This CDR3 region has 16 residues. The CDR3 coding sequence is TGTGCCAGCAGCTTAGGGAAAACATTTTCCAATCAGCCCCAGCATTTT. Translated, it gives CASSLGKTFSNQPQHF.

The V call is TRBV4-1, the J call TRBJ2-7; 8 bases map to TRBD1. Germline CDR1 is MGHRA and CDR2 is YSYEKL. V lost 3 bases, J lost 3 bases, and 7 bases stayed unmatched. CDR3 length: 15 amino acids. This CDR3 reads CASSQRGQGIYEQYF. The CDR3 DNA follows: TGCGCCAGCAGCCAGAGAGGACAGGGAATCTACGAGCAGTACTTC.

The CDR3, as DNA: TGTGCCAGCAGCTCACCGGGGGCCGGAAAGGAGGGACCGAGCTCCTACAATGAGCAGTTCTTC. It yields the protein CASSSPGAGKEGPSSYNEQFF. The rearrangement links TRBV11-2 to TRBJ2-1; D may match TRBD1 or TRBD2 (6 bases each). This CDR3 comprises 21 residues. Trimming took off 4 bases at V and 0 bases at J, with 28 bases between the two ends. Germline V gives CDR1 SGHAT, CDR2 FQNNGV. Combining the CDR3 with reference TRBV11-2 and TRBJ2-1 gives the whole variable domain EAGVAQSPRYKIIEKRQSVAFWCNPISGHATLYWYQQILGQGPKLLIQFQNNGVVDDSQLPKDRFSAERLKGVDSTLKIQPAKLEDSAVYLCASSSPGAGKEGPSSYNEQFFGPGTRLTVL.

This chain connects TRBV5-1 to TRBJ2-2; D uncertain. The V gene's germline CDR1 is SGHRS and CDR2 YFSETQ. The CDR3 runs to 14 residues. With 7 bases removed from V and 1 base from J, the gap between germline ends came to 11 bases. The CDR3 spells CASDHGKNTGELFF. The CDR3 bases are TGCGCCAGCGACCATGGCAAGAACACCGGGGAGCTGTTTTTT.

The chain has TRBV4-2 and TRBJ2-1, with 14 bases aligning to TRBD2. The junction had 25 bases not matched to a gene; V was cut back by 10 bases and J by 8 bases. In germline, CDR1 is LGHNA, CDR2 YNFKEQ. The CDR3 is 20 residues long. The CDR3 protein is CAMGPGLLFPGLAGGYEQFF. CDR3 nucleotide sequence: TGTGCCATGGGCCCCGGGCTCCTCTTTCCAGGACTAGCGGGAGGATATGAGCAGTTCTTC.

This clonotype was detected ten times or more. The chain couples TRBV12-3 or TRBV12-4 to TRBJ1-3, with D uncertain. The CDR3 consists of 12 residues. V was clipped by 3 bases and J by 0 bases, with 0 bases between them. The CDR3 nucleotides are TGTGCCAGCAGTTTCTCTGGAAACACCATATATTTT. Translated: CASSFSGNTIYF.

Only a few counts were recorded for this clonotype. The gene calls are TRBV29-1 and TRBJ2-7, with TRBD1 matching 9 bases. The germline gives CDR1 SQVTM, CDR2 ANQGSEA. The CDR3 runs to 14 residues. Trimming at V came to 4 bases and at J to 2 bases, leaving 6 bases not matched to a gene. The CDR3 sequence: CSVGGGQGAYEQYF. The CDR3, as DNA: TGCAGCGTTGGAGGGGGACAGGGTGCCTACGAGCAGTACTTC.

This clonotype was detected a few times. The genes are TRBV5-1 and TRBJ2-7; D is undetermined. Germline V gene sequence: CDR1 SGHRS, CDR2 YFSETQ. The length of the CDR3 is 13 residues. V was shortened by 4 bases and J by 6 bases, with 14 bases between the two germline ends. This CDR3 is CASSLQSTFEQYF. The CDR3 DNA reads as TGCGCCAGCAGCCTGCAGAGCACGTTCGAGCAGTACTTC. Complete variable domain (other parts from reference TRBV5-1 and TRBJ2-7): KAGVTQTPRYLIKTRGQQVTLSCSPISGHRSVSWYQQTPGQGLQFLFEYFSETQRNKGNFPGRFSGRQFSNSRSEMNVSTLELGDSALYLCASSLQSTFEQYFGPGTRLTVT.

CDR3 in amino acids: CAIKGTSGSWGNEQFF. CDR3 nucleotides: TGTGCCATCAAAGGGACTAGCGGGAGCTGGGGCAATGAGCAGTTCTTC. V is TRBV10-3 and J is TRBJ2-1; 14 bases match TRBD2. Germline values: CDR1 ENHRY, CDR2 SYGVKD. Trimming at V came to 7 bases and at J to 6 bases, leaving 8 bases not matched to a gene. This CDR3 contains 16 residues.

This clonotype was counted a few times. The chain employs TRBV28 and TRBJ2-4; D uncertain. Germline V gene sequence: CDR1 MDHEN, CDR2 SYDVKM. This CDR3 spans 15 amino acids. V was pared by 5 bases and J by 0 bases, with 11 bases between. CDR3 bases: TGTGCCAGCAGTCCCGCGGATCTAGCCAAAAACATTCAGTACTTC. This encodes CASSPADLAKNIQYF.

This chain uses TRBV12-3 or TRBV12-4 with TRBJ2-2, with 8 bases matching TRBD1. The CDR3 has 15 amino acids. V trimming: 1 base; J trimming: 7 bases; junction bases outside the gene matches: 5. The CDR3 protein is CASSLDQGADGELFF. The CDR3 region has the DNA TGTGCCAGCAGTTTAGATCAGGGGGCCGACGGGGAGCTGTTTTTT.

The chain combines TRBV5-1 with TRBJ1-1; 8 nucleotides align to TRBD1. The CDR3 is 15 amino acids. Germline trimming cut 0 bases from V and 1 base from J; bases unmatched to any gene: 2. The germline CDR1 and CDR2 sequences are SGHRS and YFSETQ. Written as DNA, the CDR3 is TGCGCCAGCAGCTTGGCAGGGGGCGAGAACACTGAAGCTTTCTTT. Its translation is CASSLAGGENTEAFF.

V is TRBV7-9 and J is TRBJ2-7; D might be TRBD2 (6 bases). Per germline, CDR1 SEHNR and CDR2 FQNEAQ (reference sequence). CDR3 length equals 14 residues. V gave up 0 bases and J gave up 6 bases, with 12 bases separating them. CDR3 sequence reads: CASSLAGGRFEQYF. The CDR3 DNA reads TGTGCCAGCAGCTTAGCGGGAGGAAGGTTCGAGCAGTACTTC.

V and J are TRBV3-1 and TRBJ2-3; D call uncertain. Deletions cut 4 bases from V and 4 bases from J, with 9 bases between. Looked up from germline, CDR1 is LGHDT and CDR2 is YNNKEL (reference sequence). This CDR3 region has 13 residues. CDR3 DNA: TGTGCCAGCAGCCGTTTAAGGGCAGATACGCAGTATTTT. Protein: CASSRLRADTQYF.

This clonotype was observed a few times. The CDR3 DNA follows: TGTGCCAGCGAAGGATCGAGTTTTAACAATGAGCAGTTCTTC. Protein product: CASEGSSFNNEQFF. The chain is built from TRBV2 and TRBJ2-1; D is unresolved. CDR3 length equals 14 residues. V lost 8 bases to trimming and J lost 5 bases, with 16 bases between them. The germline CDR1 and CDR2 sequences are SNHLY and FYNNEI.

This clonotype has a handful of counts. This chain joins TRBV28 and TRBJ1-5; 9 bases line up with TRBD1. The V and J ends lost 8 bases and 4 bases, in that order; junction bases with no gene match: 6. Germline-derived CDR1 and CDR2 are MDHEN and SYDVKM. The CDR3 contains 14 residues. In nucleotides, the CDR3 is TGTGCCAGCTCTTGGACAGGGGTGAATCAGCCCCAGCATTTT. As protein: CASSWTGVNQPQHF. Full variable domain (rest looked up from reference TRBV28 and TRBJ1-5): DVKVTQSSRYLVKRTGEKVFLECVQDMDHENMFWYRQDPGLGLRLIYFSYDVKMKEKGDIPEGYSVSREKKERFSLILESASTNQTSMYLCASSWTGVNQPQHFGDGTRLSIL.

Concerning this clonotype: At one boundary the junction diverges from the germline segment, which might be a read error. This chain connects TRBV4-2 to TRBJ1-1; TRBD1 aligns across 7 bases. The CDR3 has 14 amino acids. Per the germline V gene, CDR1 is LGHNA and CDR2 is YNFKEQ. CDR3 nucleotide sequence: TGTGCCGGCAGCCAAGGGGGCGGGAACACTGAAGCTTTCTTT. It codes for CAGSQGGGNTEAFF.

V and J are TRBV5-6 and TRBJ2-5; TRBD1 agrees at 10 bases. Germline loops: CDR1 SGHDT, CDR2 YYEEEE. The CDR3 is made up of 14 amino acids. Trimming took 0 bases from V and 6 from J; bases not matched to a gene: 2. In DNA form, the CDR3 reads TGTGCCAGCAGCTTGGCGGGACAGGGGAAGACCCAGTACTTC. It specifies CASSLAGQGKTQYF.

This chain connects TRBV29-1 to TRBJ2-4; possibly TRBD1 or TRBD2 for D (6 bases each). CDR3 length: 11 residues. Trimming cost V 4 bases and J 12 bases, with 13 bases left between them. Germline V gives CDR1 SQVTM, CDR2 ANQGSEA. In DNA, the CDR3 is TGCAGCGTTGGGGGGGCAGGCAATCAGTACTTC. Translated, it gives CSVGGAGNQYF.

This clonotype was seen ten or more times. This CDR3 is CASSWYRRRTEAFF. The CDR3 region has the DNA TGTGCCAGCAGTTGGTATAGACGGCGGACTGAAGCTTTCTTT. The chain is built from TRBV28 and TRBJ1-1; D is uncertain. The CDR3 extends over 14 amino acids. Germline CDR1 and CDR2: MDHEN and SYDVKM. The V gene lost 4 bases and the J gene lost 5 bases, with 14 bases spanning the gap. The entire variable domain, with the rest obtained from reference TRBV28 and TRBJ1-1, is as follows: DVKVTQSSRYLVKRTGEKVFLECVQDMDHENMFWYRQDPGLGLRLIYFSYDVKMKEKGDIPEGYSVSREKKERFSLILESASTNQTSMYLCASSWYRRRTEAFFGQGTRLTVV.

In this sample, this clonotype turned up a few times. This sequence joins TRBV5-1 and TRBJ1-4; D unresolved. The V and J ends lost 5 bases and 4 bases respectively, with 6 bases between them. The germline gives CDR1 SGHRS, CDR2 YFSETQ. The CDR3 is 12 residues long. CDR3 nucleotide sequence: TGCGCCAGCAGACAGTTTAATGAAAAACTGTTTTTT. This translates into CASRQFNEKLFF.

The genes are TRBV6-1 and TRBJ1-1, with a possible D match to TRBD1 (6 bases). CDR1 and CDR2 from the germline V gene are MNHNS and SASEGT. The CDR3 covers 15 residues. With 6 bases removed from V and 0 bases from J, the gap between germline ends came to 14 bases. In nucleotides, the CDR3 is TGTGCCAGCAGGAAGACCTACAGGGTGAACACTGAAGCTTTCTTT. Protein: CASRKTYRVNTEAFF.